These 6 T cell receptor beta chains share one sample of origin, sequenced in a study of T cell changes during pregnancy in multiple sclerosis. Clones were read by immunoSEQ multiplex PCR, and TCRdb kept only the in-frame ones, dropping some. There are about 48,000 clones in the sample; 94% occur only once, and around 0.47% lies in the top ten. The sample consisted of CD4+ T cells from peripheral blood mononuclear cells, taken in the first trimester of pregnancy. These receptors came from a female donor with multiple sclerosis, enrolled in a pregnancy study.

The rearrangement uses TRBV5-4 and TRBJ2-5, with a possible D match to TRBD2 (7 bases). The CDR3 extends over 15 amino acids. The germline V gene has CDR1 SGHNT and CDR2 YYREEE (reference sequence). V was clipped by 0 bases and J by 4 bases, with 13 bases between them. DNA for the CDR3: TGTGCCAGCAGCTTGGTACGGGGGGCGGGAGAGACCCAGTACTTC. It specifies CASSLVRGAGETQYF.

The chain links TRBV5-6 to TRBJ1-1; D perhaps matches TRBD1 (5 bases). The germline V gene encodes CDR1 SGHDT and CDR2 YYEEEE. This CDR3 contains 15 residues. The V end was cut by 1 base, the J end by 3 bases, with 13 bases between. The CDR3 spells CASSLPGYGDTEAFF. The DNA of the CDR3 is TGTGCCAGCAGCTTGCCAGGGTATGGGGACACTGAAGCTTTCTTT. The variable domain in full, with the rest retrieved from reference TRBV5-6 and TRBJ1-1, is DAGVTQSPTHLIKTRGQQVTLRCSPKSGHDTVSWYQQALGQGPQFIFQYYEEEERQRGNFPDRFSGHQFPNYSSELNVNALLLGDSALYLCASSLPGYGDTEAFFGQGTRLTVV.

The V and J genes are TRBV5-4 and TRBJ2-3; 7 nucleotides line up with TRBD1. V lost 0 bases, J lost 6 bases, and 4 bases stayed unmatched. The CDR3 contains 14 residues. The germline V gene has CDR1 SGHNT and CDR2 YYREEE (reference sequence). The CDR3 sequence: CASSLEGAGDTQYF. The CDR3 coding sequence is TGTGCCAGCAGCTTGGAGGGGGCCGGGGATACGCAGTATTTT.

The chain couples TRBV7-3 to TRBJ2-2; weak D call: TRBD2 (7 bases). This CDR3 region has 17 residues. Trimming removed 4 bases at V and 6 bases at J, with 21 bases between. Germline CDR1 reads SGHTA; CDR2 reads FQGTGA. CDR3 DNA sequence: TGTGCCAGCAGCTCGGACAGACTAGCCGGTCGGGCCGGGGAGCTGTTTTTT. Protein product: CASSSDRLAGRAGELFF.

The chain has TRBV6-1 and TRBJ1-1; the D gene is possibly TRBD1 (6 bases). CDR1 and CDR2 (germline): MNHNS, SASEGT. V was shortened by 2 bases and J by 0 bases, with 13 bases between the two germline ends. This CDR3 is 16 amino acids long. CDR3 residues: CASSEYGGGLNTEAFF. The CDR3 nucleotides read TGTGCCAGCAGTGAATACGGGGGGGGCTTGAACACTGAAGCTTTCTTT.

The gene calls are TRBV5-4 and TRBJ2-1; the match to TRBD2 covers 8 bases. The germline gives CDR1 SGHNT, CDR2 YYREEE (reference sequence). J lost 3 bases, V lost 2 bases, and 4 bases had no gene match. The CDR3 length is 15 residues. The CDR3 bases are TGTGCCAGCAGCTTCCAGCGGGGGAACTACAATGAGCAGTTCTTC. Encoded protein: CASSFQRGNYNEQFF.